This is a list of T cell receptor beta chains from one sample in a study of PD-L1 blockade in urothelial cancer. Some clones are missing from TCRdb's copy, which holds only in-frame ones; the method was immunoSEQ multiplex PCR. This sample carries 45,000 or so clones, over 75% of them seen once, and the ten largest clones take 20% to 30%. The specimen comprised PBMCs, sampled around atezolizumab (anti-PD-L1) treatment. Receptors originate from a donor aged 40 or over with urothelial cancer. The CDR3 runs from the conserved cysteine through the conserved F or W. Each record gives: V gene, J gene, clone size, D gene, CDR3 DNA, CDR3 protein. The D gene is left open where the match is weak. The size field is filled for only some rows; it gives once, few, many or a size class.

V gene: TRBV7-2; J gene: TRBJ1-3; clone size: -; D gene: -; CDR3 DNA: TGTGCCAGCAGCTTAGTGGGGGGGGGCAGCAACTCTGGAAACACCATATATTTT; CDR3 protein: CASSLVGGGSNSGNTIYF
V gene: TRBV6-1; J gene: TRBJ1-2; clone size: -; D gene: TRBD1; CDR3 DNA: TGTGCCAGCAGTGCGGGGTCGACAGGGCGCGATGGCTACACCTTC; CDR3 protein: CASSAGSTGRDGYTF
V gene: TRBV5-1; J gene: TRBJ2-7; clone size: -; D gene: -; CDR3 DNA: TGCGCCAGCAGCTTGGGACTAGAGGGCTACGAGCAGTACTTC; CDR3 protein: CASSLGLEGYEQYF
V gene: TRBV18; J gene: TRBJ1-2; clone size: -; D gene: -; CDR3 DNA: TGTGCCAGCTCACCGGCCAGCGACTATGGCTACACCTTC; CDR3 protein: CASSPASDYGYTF
V gene: TRBV7-3; J gene: TRBJ2-1; clone size: -; D gene: -; CDR3 DNA: TGTGCCAGCAGCCCCAAGACTAGGCTAAACGGGTACAATGAGCAGTTCTTC; CDR3 protein: CASSPKTRLNGYNEQFF
V gene: TRBV5-4; J gene: TRBJ2-7; clone size: -; D gene: TRBD2; CDR3 DNA: TGTGCCAGCAGCTTGGCGCCGGGACTAACCTACGAGCAGTACTTC; CDR3 protein: CASSLAPGLTYEQYF
V gene: TRBV10-1; J gene: TRBJ2-2; clone size: -; D gene: -; CDR3 DNA: TGCGCCAGCAGTGAGTCGAGTCCCACCGGGGAGCTGTTTTTT; CDR3 protein: CASSESSPTGELFF
V gene: TRBV29-1; J gene: TRBJ2-4; clone size: -; D gene: -; CDR3 DNA: TGCAGCGCAGGTCCCCGGGCCAAAAACATTCAGTACTTC; CDR3 protein: CSAGPRAKNIQYF
V gene: TRBV7-7; J gene: TRBJ2-5; clone size: -; D gene: -; CDR3 DNA: TGTGCTAGCAGCTTGGTCCTAGCCCCAGGGACCCAGTACTTC; CDR3 protein: CASSLVLAPGTQYF
V gene: TRBV19; J gene: TRBJ1-1; clone size: -; D gene: -; CDR3 DNA: TGTGCCAGTACGAGGACCCTACGGGGCACTGAAGCTTTCTTT; CDR3 protein: CASTRTLRGTEAFF
V gene: TRBV10-2; J gene: TRBJ2-1; clone size: many; D gene: TRBD2; CDR3 DNA: TGCGCCACCGTGGCAGCGTCCGGGACTAGCGGAAGTAATGAGCAGTTCTTC; CDR3 protein: CATVAASGTSGSNEQFF
V gene: TRBV6-6; J gene: TRBJ2-7; clone size: -; D gene: -; CDR3 DNA: TGTGCCAGCAGTTACTCGGGCCTGATCTCCTACGAGCAGTACTTC; CDR3 protein: CASSYSGLISYEQYF
V gene: TRBV7-9; J gene: TRBJ2-1; clone size: -; D gene: TRBD2; CDR3 DNA: TGTGCCAGCAGCTTTGGGGGTAGTAGCGGGAGTCGGTCCTACAATGAGCAGTTCTTC; CDR3 protein: CASSFGGSSGSRSYNEQFF
V gene: TRBV27; J gene: TRBJ2-7; clone size: -; D gene: TRBD2; CDR3 DNA: TGTGCCAGCAGTCTAAGGGGACCCCGGGCTAGCGGTTACGAGCAGTACTTC; CDR3 protein: CASSLRGPRASGYEQYF
V gene: TRBV6-6; J gene: TRBJ2-5; clone size: -; D gene: -; CDR3 DNA: TGTGCCGCCGGGACAAACCAAGAGGCCCAGTACTTC; CDR3 protein: CAAGTNQEAQYF
V gene: TRBV27; J gene: TRBJ2-7; clone size: -; D gene: -; CDR3 DNA: TGTGCCAGCAGTCCGAGCTCCTACGAGCAGTACTTC; CDR3 protein: CASSPSSYEQYF
V gene: TRBV19; J gene: TRBJ2-1; clone size: -; D gene: TRBD1; CDR3 DNA: TGTGCCAGTAGTATGGGACAGGGGTGGGGTAATGAGCAGTTCTTC; CDR3 protein: CASSMGQGWGNEQFF
V gene: TRBV5-8; J gene: TRBJ2-4; clone size: -; D gene: -; CDR3 DNA: TGTGCCAGCAGCTTGGTTTCCTTCCTAGCCAAAAACATTCAGTACTTC; CDR3 protein: CASSLVSFLAKNIQYF
V gene: TRBV18; J gene: TRBJ2-7; clone size: once; D gene: -; CDR3 DNA: TGTGCCAGCTCACCACCGGCCGGGAGATACGAGCAGTACTTC; CDR3 protein: CASSPPAGRYEQYF
V gene: TRBV7-3; J gene: TRBJ2-7; clone size: -; D gene: TRBD2; CDR3 DNA: TGTGCCAGCAGCCTAGCGGGAGGGCACGACGAGCAGTACTTC; CDR3 protein: CASSLAGGHDEQYF
V gene: TRBV5-1; J gene: TRBJ2-1; clone size: -; D gene: TRBD2; CDR3 DNA: TGCGCCAGCAGCTTGTCTGGGGCTAGCGGTAGCTCCTACAATGAGCAGTTCTTC; CDR3 protein: CASSLSGASGSSYNEQFF
V gene: TRBV18; J gene: TRBJ2-3; clone size: -; D gene: TRBD2; CDR3 DNA: TGTGCCAGCTCGCCAGGCTGGGCGGGAGTGGGCACAGATACGCAGTATTTT; CDR3 protein: CASSPGWAGVGTDTQYF
V gene: TRBV18; J gene: TRBJ2-5; clone size: -; D gene: -; CDR3 DNA: TGTGCCAGCTCCAATAGCCGGGCCCGGGATGGGACCCAGTACTTC; CDR3 protein: CASSNSRARDGTQYF
V gene: TRBV2; J gene: TRBJ1-5; clone size: -; D gene: TRBD1; CDR3 DNA: TGTGCCAGCAGTGAGGAGACAGGGGGTCAGCCCCAGCATTTT; CDR3 protein: CASSEETGGQPQHF
V gene: TRBV5-6; J gene: TRBJ1-5; clone size: -; D gene: -; CDR3 DNA: TGTGCCAGCAGCTCTGGGCCCTCGGCCCAGCATTTT; CDR3 protein: CASSSGPSAQHF
V gene: TRBV9; J gene: TRBJ2-5; clone size: -; D gene: -; CDR3 DNA: TGTGCCAGCAGCTCAAAAAGCGGACAAGAGACCCAGTACTTC; CDR3 protein: CASSSKSGQETQYF
V gene: TRBV28; J gene: TRBJ2-3; clone size: -; D gene: -; CDR3 DNA: TGTGCCAGCAGTTTGGGCGCCGGGGAAGTAACAGATACGCAGTATTTT; CDR3 protein: CASSLGAGEVTDTQYF
V gene: TRBV6-5; J gene: TRBJ1-1; clone size: -; D gene: -; CDR3 DNA: TGTGCCAGCAGCTTACAGGGACCCCTGGACACTGAAGCTTTCTTT; CDR3 protein: CASSLQGPLDTEAFF
V gene: TRBV5-1; J gene: TRBJ1-3; clone size: -; D gene: -; CDR3 DNA: TGCGCCAGCAGCCCGGGGGGGCACGCAGGAAACACCATATATTTT; CDR3 protein: CASSPGGHAGNTIYF